This entry features one T cell receptor (beta chain) sequence. Its target is not known. CDR3 length: 17 residues. Trimming cost V 1 base and J 0 bases; bases outside gene matches: 4. Germline-derived CDR1 and CDR2 are SGHRS and YFSETQ. Time point in this sample: persistent/refractory GD, antithyroid drugs over 5 years with positive TRAb. PBMC RNA was the source of the TCR library. This entry belongs to a study of regulatory T cells in long-lasting Graves disease. Background on the study: Graves' disease counted as persistent after over 5 years of antithyroid drugs with positive TSH receptor antibodies. Study conclusions and caveats: Limited samples may have lowered accuracy. Lower TCR diversity characterized persistent Graves' patients relative to newly diagnosed patients.

CDR3-region Arm-PCR and iRepertoire HTBI primers produced the TCR beta libraries. Study processing details: The study identified about 60 TRBV and some 15 TRBJ segments across samples. TCRdb processed the multiplex PCR reads anew with MiXCR; each CDR3 protein has one entry. TCRdb's processing, not the study's, gives the V and J calls here. The table records about 470,000 distinct CDR3 sequences, roughly 21% of them present only once. The TCR comes from a female donor with Graves disease. The rearrangement links TRBV5-1 to TRBJ2-2; the match to TRBD1 covers 9 bases. The sample here was peripheral blood mononuclear cells (PBMCs), taken when the disease was refractory, from a patient treated with antithyroid drugs. CDR3 bases: TGCGCCAGCAGCTTGAGGGGGACAGGGTCGAACACCGGGGAGCTGTTTTTT. The encoded protein is CASSLRGTGSNTGELFF.